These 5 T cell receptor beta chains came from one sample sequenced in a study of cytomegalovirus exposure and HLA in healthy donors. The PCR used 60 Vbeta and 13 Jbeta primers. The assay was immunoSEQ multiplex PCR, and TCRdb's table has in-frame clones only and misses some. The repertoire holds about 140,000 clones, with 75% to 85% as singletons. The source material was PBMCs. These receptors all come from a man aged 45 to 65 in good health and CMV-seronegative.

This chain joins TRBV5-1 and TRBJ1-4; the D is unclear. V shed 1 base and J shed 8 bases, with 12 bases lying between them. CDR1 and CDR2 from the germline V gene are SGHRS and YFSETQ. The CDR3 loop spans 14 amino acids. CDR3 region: CASSLSGPREKLFF. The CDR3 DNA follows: TGCGCCAGCAGCTTGTCGGGTCCCCGAGAAAAACTGTTTTTT. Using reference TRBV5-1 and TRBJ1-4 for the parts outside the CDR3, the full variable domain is KAGVTQTPRYLIKTRGQQVTLSCSPISGHRSVSWYQQTPGQGLQFLFEYFSETQRNKGNFPGRFSGRQFSNSRSEMNVSTLELGDSALYLCASSLSGPREKLFFGSGTQLSVL.

The CDR3 sequence is CASGRTEISGEQFF. The CDR3 coding sequence is TGTGCCAGTGGAAGGACAGAGATCTCAGGGGAGCAGTTCTTC. The J gene is TRBJ2-1, the V gene TRBV2; D is perhaps TRBD1 (6 bases). CDR3 size: 14 residues. Germline CDR1 is SNHLY and CDR2 is FYNNEI. With 9 bases removed from V and 10 bases from J, the gap between germline ends came to 22 bases. Full variable domain (missing parts from reference TRBV2 and TRBJ2-1): EPEVTQTPSHQVTQMGQEVILRCVPISNHLYFYWYRQILGQKVEFLVSFYNNEISEKSEIFDDQFSVERPDGSNFTLKIRSTKLEDSAMYFCASGRTEISGEQFFGPGTRLTVL.

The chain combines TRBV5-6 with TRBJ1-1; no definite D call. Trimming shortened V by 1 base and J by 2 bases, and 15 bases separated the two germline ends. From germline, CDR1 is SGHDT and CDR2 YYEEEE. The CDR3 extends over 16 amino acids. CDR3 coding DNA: TGTGCCAGCAGCTTGACCGGGTTGGTTTCAAACACTGAAGCTTTCTTT. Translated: CASSLTGLVSNTEAFF.

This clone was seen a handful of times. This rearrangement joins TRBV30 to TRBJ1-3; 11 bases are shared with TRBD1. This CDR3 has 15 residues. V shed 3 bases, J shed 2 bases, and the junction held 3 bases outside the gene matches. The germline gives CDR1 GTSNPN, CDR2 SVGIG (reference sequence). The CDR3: CAWSGQGAAGNTIYF. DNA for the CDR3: TGTGCCTGGAGCGGACAGGGGGCCGCTGGAAACACCATATATTTT.

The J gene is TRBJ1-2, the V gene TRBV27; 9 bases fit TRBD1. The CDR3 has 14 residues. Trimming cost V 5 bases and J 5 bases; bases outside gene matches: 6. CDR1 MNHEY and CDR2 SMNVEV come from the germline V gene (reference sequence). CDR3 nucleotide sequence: TGTGCCAGCAGTATTCAACAGGGGGCATATGGCTACACCTTC. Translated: CASSIQQGAYGYTF.